This T cell receptor (beta chain) emerged from a study of blood T cell repertoires in COVID-19. Clones were sequenced by immunoSEQ multiplex PCR, and TCRdb holds only the in-frame ones, with some missing. This sample has around 300,000 clones, with around nine tenths found just once. The germline CDR1 and CDR2 sequences are SGHTA and FQGNSA. J lost 6 bases, V lost 6 bases, and 8 bases had no gene match. CDR3 length equals 14 residues. Sequencing input: PBMCs or T cells enriched from blood (not recorded which). The receptor was derived from a woman in her 40s who had recovered from COVID-19. This rearrangement joins TRBV7-2 to TRBJ2-7; 10 bases line up with TRBD2. The CDR3 DNA sequence: TGTGCCAGCAGTTCTCCGGGACTAGCGAGCGAGCAGTACTTC. Protein: CASSSPGLASEQYF.